This TCR beta chain is drawn from a study of blood T cell repertoires in COVID-19. At the level of the study: Sites across the United States, Italy and Spain contributed samples from acute and convalescent COVID-19. Sources were T cells, B-cell-depleted T cells, or PBMCs; the material itself was cDNA or gDNA.

J was trimmed by 8 bases and V by 6 bases; bases with no gene match: 10. This CDR3 contains 15 residues. Germline lookup yields CDR1 MRHNA and CDR2 SNTAGT. In the authors' methods: For nucleated cells, counts were estimated from reference gene primer amplification. TCRdb's table, derived via immunoSEQ multiplex PCR, lists solely in-frame clones and lacks some. V, J and clone size reflect that table, while D and trimming were determined from the DNA. The sample lists over 200,000 clones, over 75% occurring once. The sequence was obtained from a man between 40 and 49 years old with active or convalescent COVID-19. This chain uses TRBV6-4 with TRBJ2-2; 9 bases match TRBD1. The sample was peripheral blood. The CDR3 bases are TGTGCCAGCAGCCCTTACACAGGGGGCGTAGGGGAGCTGTTTTTT. As protein: CASSPYTGGVGELFF.